Shown below are 7 T cell receptor beta chains from a single sample sequenced in a study of OX40 agonist ivuxolimab in advanced cancers. Here immunoSEQ multiplex PCR was the method, and the copy in TCRdb shows in-frame clones only, minus some. The data hold tens of thousands of clones, with roughly 94% observed a single time. Here the sequenced sample was CD4+ or CD8+ T cells sorted from blood, taken in a trial of the OX40 agonist ivuxolimab. The receptors derive from an adult with an advanced solid tumor such as melanoma, head and neck, liver or kidney cancer.

The V gene is TRBV9, the J gene TRBJ1-2, with 9 positions matching TRBD1. CDR3 size: 15 residues. Germline loops: CDR1 SGDLS, CDR2 YYNGEE. The V gene end was trimmed by 3 bases and the J gene end by 6 bases; junction bases not matched to a gene: 9. The CDR3 region is CASSGTGTGPHGYTF. CDR3 in DNA: TGTGCCAGCAGCGGTACCGGGACAGGGCCCCATGGCTACACCTTC.

The V and J genes are TRBV4-3 and TRBJ1-5, with D unresolved. The CDR3 consists of 17 residues. Per the germline V gene, CDR1 is LGHNA and CDR2 is YSLEER. V was clipped by 1 base and J by 1 base, with 14 bases between them. CDR3 region: CASSQGVRARSNQPQHF. Here the CDR3 DNA reads TGCGCCAGCAGCCAAGGGGTGCGGGCCCGAAGCAATCAGCCCCAGCATTTT.

The genes are TRBV5-1 and TRBJ1-1; tentatively, D is TRBD1 (6 bases). The CDR3 is made up of 15 amino acids. The germline CDR1 and CDR2 sequences are SGHRS and YFSETQ. V was pared by 0 bases and J by 4 bases, with 13 bases between. Written as DNA, the CDR3 is TGCGCCAGCAGCTTGGGGGGCCCGGGGGCCACTGAAGCTTTCTTT. Its protein is CASSLGGPGATEAFF.

This clone showed up just once. The genes are TRBV15 and TRBJ2-2; TRBD1 matches 7 bases. Per germline, CDR1 LNHNV and CDR2 YYDKDF (reference sequence). The CDR3 consists of 16 residues. V gave up 4 bases and J gave up 1 base; unmatched junction bases: 6. CDR3 coding DNA: TGTGCCACCAGCACTGAGACAGGGTGGAACACCGGGGAGCTGTTTTTT. Translated, it gives CATSTETGWNTGELFF.

The V call is TRBV13, the J call TRBJ2-7; TRBD2 aligns across 8 bases. This CDR3 has 13 residues. CDR1 and CDR2 (germline): PRHDT, FYEKMQ (reference sequence). Trimming removed 4 bases from V and 5 bases from J; junction bases left unmatched: 4. This CDR3 reads CASSSTSGHEQYF. CDR3 in DNA: TGTGCCAGCAGCTCTACTAGCGGCCACGAGCAGTACTTC.

The gene calls are TRBV11-2 and TRBJ2-7; D unresolved. V lost 9 bases and J 3 bases, leaving 18 bases between the germline ends. Germline CDR1 reads SGHAT; CDR2 reads FQNNGV. The CDR3 extends over 14 amino acids. In DNA, the CDR3 is TGTGCCAGTACGGACCGTACCGTTTTCTACGAGCAGTACTTC. This encodes CASTDRTVFYEQYF. Using reference TRBV11-2 and TRBJ2-7 for the parts outside the CDR3, the full variable domain is EAGVAQSPRYKIIEKRQSVAFWCNPISGHATLYWYQQILGQGPKLLIQFQNNGVVDDSQLPKDRFSAERLKGVDSTLKIQPAKLEDSAVYLCASTDRTVFYEQYFGPGTRLTVT.

This chain links TRBV7-2 with TRBJ1-5; 9 bases match TRBD1. This CDR3 has 14 amino acids. The V gene's germline CDR1 is SGHTA and CDR2 FQGNSA. V was clipped by 5 bases and J by 4 bases; unmatched bases: 3. CDR3 in amino acids: CASSRGQGNQPQHF. CDR3 coding DNA: TGTGCCAGCAGCCGGGGACAGGGTAATCAGCCCCAGCATTTT.